A selection of T cell receptor beta chains follows, all from one sample in a study of patients and donors after allogeneic stem cell transplantation. TCRdb independently ran MiXCR on the RT-PCR reads; one entry per CDR3 protein. Among approximately 140,000 distinct CDR3 sequences, roughly two fifths were seen once, and the ten largest hold about 50%. Sequenced: blood, either unsorted or a sorted T cell fraction (not recorded which). Receptor source: a human donor who was either an allogeneic HSCT recipient or a stem cell or donor lymphocyte infusion donor (not recorded which). It is not recorded whose cells these are; they may come from a transplant donor. Both conserved end residues are part of each CDR3. A D gene is named only where the DNA matches it firmly. Clone size appears in some rows only: once, few, many, or a class for an expanded clone.

d_call j_call clone_size v_call cdr3_nt cdr3_aa
TRBD1 TRBJ2-2 . TRBV12-3/TRBV12-4 TGTGCCAGCAGTCAACAGGGGACCGGGGAGCTGTTTTTT CASSQQGTGELFF
TRBD2 TRBJ2-5 . TRBV7-9 TGTGCCAGCAGCTTAGCCGGGACTATCCAAGAGACCCAGTACTTC CASSLAGTIQETQYF
. TRBJ2-1 . TRBV7-3 TGTGCCAGCAGCTCCGAAACAGGGGAGGGTGAGCAGTTCTTC CASSSETGEGEQFF
. TRBJ2-2 . TRBV3-1 TGTGCCAGCAGCCTTAGCCGGGCGGGGGCCCCCCCGAACACCGGGGAGCTGTTTTTT CASSLSRAGAPPNTGELFF
. TRBJ1-2 few TRBV4-2 TGTGCCAGCAGCCAATACAACTATGGCTACACCTTC CASSQYNYGYTF
. TRBJ2-1 . TRBV12-3/TRBV12-4 TGTGCCAGCAGCCGTATTCACAATGAGCAGTTCTTC CASSRIHNEQFF
. TRBJ2-7 . TRBV3-1 TGTGCCAGCAGCCAAGATCTGGGGGCCCCCTACGAGCAGTACTTC CASSQDLGAPYEQYF
TRBD1 TRBJ2-1 . TRBV7-6 TGTGCCAGCAGCTCCCTCCTAGGCAGGGGGAATGAGCAGTTCTTC CASSSLLGRGNEQFF
. TRBJ1-1 . TRBV12-3/TRBV12-4 TGTGCCAGCACCCTGCGGCTGCGGAACACTGAAGCTTTCTTT CASTLRLRNTEAFF
TRBD2 TRBJ2-5 . TRBV9 TGTGCCAGCAGCGTTATCGGGGGGGCCGGAGAGACCCAGTACTTC CASSVIGGAGETQYF
TRBD1 TRBJ1-1 . TRBV24-1 TGTGCCACAAGGACAGGGGGCGGGAGCACTGAAGCTTTCTTT CATRTGGGSTEAFF
. TRBJ2-1 . TRBV10-3 TGTGCCATCATGCTCGTCGGGTCGGCTGAGCAGTTCTTC CAIMLVGSAEQFF
. TRBJ1-1 few TRBV12-3/TRBV12-4 TGTGCCAGCAGTTTGGCCAGCTTCACTGAAGCTTTCTTT CASSLASFTEAFF
. TRBJ1-2 . TRBV18 TGTGCCAGCTCACCGTACTGGCCCGCCTATGGCTACACCTTC CASSPYWPAYGYTF
. TRBJ1-1 . TRBV11-2 TGTGCCAGCAGCTTAGTGCGCGTACCTATGACGGGCACTGAAGCTTTCTTT CASSLVRVPMTGTEAFF
. TRBJ1-4 . TRBV7-9 TGTGCCAGCAGCTACCTGCCATTTAATGAAAAACTGTTTTTT CASSYLPFNEKLFF
TRBD2 TRBJ2-7 . TRBV6-5 TGTGCCAGCACCGCAATCCCGGGGGGGGCCTACGAGCAGTACTTC CASTAIPGGAYEQYF
. TRBJ1-1 many TRBV5-1 TGCGCCAGCAGCGTGGATCCCCTGAACACTGAAGCTTTCTTT CASSVDPLNTEAFF
TRBD1 TRBJ1-2 . TRBV6-5 TGTGCCAGCCGGTGGGCGACAGGGACCTATGGCTACACCTTC CASRWATGTYGYTF
TRBD1 TRBJ1-2 many TRBV12-3/TRBV12-4 TGTGCCAGCAGTTTGACAGGGGGCGACGGCTACACCTTC CASSLTGGDGYTF
TRBD1 TRBJ1-2 few TRBV6-1 TGTGCCAGCAGTGAGAGGGGGCGCAACGACTATGGCTACACCTTC CASSERGRNDYGYTF
. TRBJ1-3 few TRBV6-6 TGTGCCAGCAGTTACAGAGGGGCCTCTGGAAACACCATATATTTT CASSYRGASGNTIYF
TRBD1 TRBJ2-5 . TRBV7-6 TGTGCCAGCAGCTTCAGGGGGCGAGAGACCCAGTACTTC CASSFRGRETQYF
TRBD2 TRBJ2-4 few TRBV27 TGTGCCAGCAGTATTTACGGGGGGTCCGAAAACATTCAGTACTTC CASSIYGGSENIQYF
. TRBJ1-6 . TRBV6-2/TRBV6-3 TGTGCCAGCAGCACCTTCGGGGTTCATTCACCCCTCCACTTT CASSTFGVHSPLHF
. TRBJ1-5 few TRBV12-3/TRBV12-4 TGTGCCAGCAGGGTGGGGCCGAGGCCCCAGCATTTT CASRVGPRPQHF